This T cell receptor (beta chain) was documented in a study of memory CD4+ T cells and cytomegalovirus serostatus. Data came from immunoSEQ multiplex PCR; TCRdb stores just in-frame clones and leaves some out. The table records approximately 51,000 clones, roughly 72% of them present only once. The sort gate was single viable CD3+CD4+CD8-CD45RO+ cells for memory CD4+ T cells. The CDR3 length is 17 residues. Trimming stripped 0 bases from V and 7 bases from J, with 18 bases between. Germline V gene data show CDR1 as MGHRA and CDR2 as YSYEKL. The chain has TRBV4-1 and TRBJ2-2; weak D call: TRBD1 (6 bases). This TCR was sampled from an adult in good health and CMV-seropositive. Sequencing was done on a sample of memory CD4+ T cells from blood. The CDR3 nucleotides are TGCGCCAGCAGCCAAGATAAGACAGGCGCCGTTGGCGGGGAGCTGTTTTTT. Translating it yields CASSQDKTGAVGGELFF.